This note documents a single T cell receptor (beta chain) sequence. Described time point: patch test 1, 2 weeks after DPC sensitization. Treatment of the sample: therapeutic diphenylcyclopropenone sensitization with weekly scalp DPC. The data derive from a study of human T cells and chemical hapten exposure. Via MiXCR, TCRdb re-called the RACE reads, giving one row per CDR3 protein. The sample shows 340,000 or so distinct CDR3 sequences, around 7% of them seen only once. Per germline, CDR1 SGHVS and CDR2 FQNEAQ. Trimming took 5 bases from V and 2 from J; bases not matched to a gene: 7. The CDR3 has 16 amino acids.

The source of this sequence is a woman between 18 and 29 years old with alopecia areata. Some clones in this sample may be carry-over from other donors' samples. This chain links TRBV7-8 with TRBJ2-5; 11 positions agree with TRBD2. This specimen consisted of whole blood, obtained in connection with sensitization to the hapten diphenylcyclopropenone (DPC). As DNA, the CDR3 is TGTGCCAGCAGCCGCCGACTAGCGGGGCTTCAAGAGACCCAGTACTTC. This encodes CASSRRLAGLQETQYF. The entire variable domain, with the rest obtained from reference TRBV7-8 and TRBJ2-5, is as follows: GAGVSQSPRYKVAKRGQDVALRCDPISGHVSLFWYQQALGQGPEFLTYFQNEAQLDKSGLPSDRFFAERPEGSVSTLKIQRTQQEDSAVYLCASSRRLAGLQETQYFGPGTRLLVL.